What follows are 14 T cell receptor beta chains derived from one specimen sequenced in a study of siplizumab effects on memory and regulatory T cells. Sequencing used immunoSEQ multiplex PCR; TCRdb keeps in-frame clones, though not all of them. The sample carries about 100,000 clones, more than 85% recorded once. The sample consisted of CD4+ T cells sorted from blood. The receptors originated from a human donor in good health.

The genes are TRBV19 and TRBJ1-5, with D possibly TRBD1 on 6 matching bases. There are 15 residues in the CDR3. The V end was cut by 5 bases, the J end by 0 bases, with 11 bases between. Germline CDR1 LNHDA, CDR2 SQIVND (reference sequence). The CDR3: CASSGNRVSNQPQHF. In DNA form, the CDR3 reads TGTGCCAGTAGTGGCAACAGGGTTAGCAATCAGCCCCAGCATTTT.

The chain joins TRBV7-9 to TRBJ2-7, with D unresolved. The germline V gene has CDR1 SEHNR and CDR2 FQNEAQ (reference sequence). The CDR3 totals 15 residues. The ends were cut back, 3 bases at V and 0 bases at J, with 12 bases in the middle. The CDR3 DNA reads as TGTGCCAGCAGCTTGGGTCATGTAAGCTCCTACGAGCAGTACTTC. Encoded protein: CASSLGHVSSYEQYF.

This clone has a single count. The rearrangement links TRBV4-1 to TRBJ2-5; D remains ambiguous. Deletions cut 4 bases from V and 5 bases from J, with 11 bases between. Looked up from germline, CDR1 is MGHRA and CDR2 is YSYEKL. The CDR3 is 13 amino acids. Here the CDR3 reads CASSPEFWETQYF. Written as DNA, the CDR3 is TGCGCCAGCAGCCCAGAGTTCTGGGAGACCCAGTACTTC.

The J gene is TRBJ1-1, the V gene TRBV7-2; D may be TRBD1 (5 bases). V shed 6 bases and J shed 0 bases, with 17 bases lying between them. CDR3 length: 16 residues. Germline CDR1 and CDR2: SGHTA and FQGNSA. The DNA of the CDR3 is TGTGCCAGCAGGTCCCGGGGCGGGGCAATGAACACTGAAGCTTTCTTT. The encoded protein is CASRSRGGAMNTEAFF.

This clone occurred once. The chain is built from TRBV18 and TRBJ2-3, with D perhaps matching TRBD1 or TRBD2 (5 bases each). Germline-derived CDR1 and CDR2 are KGHSH and LQKENI. Trimming removed 4 bases at V and 4 bases at J, with 12 bases between. The CDR3 runs to 14 residues. The CDR3 coding sequence is TGTGCCAGCTCACTCGGGGCCAAGGCAGATACGCAGTATTTT. It codes for CASSLGAKADTQYF.

This clone showed up just once. The chain joins TRBV12-5 to TRBJ2-3, with D possibly matching TRBD2 (5 bases). The CDR3 consists of 18 residues. Germline V CDR1 and CDR2: LGHNT, FRNRAP. The V gene lost 1 base and the J gene lost 0 bases, with 17 bases spanning the gap. CDR3 coding DNA: TGTGCTAGTGGTTTGGCTCCGGCGGGCTTTACTAGCACAGATACGCAGTATTTT. Translation: CASGLAPAGFTSTDTQYF.

A word on this clone: One end of the junction fails to match germline, which may point to a read error. This chain uses TRBV7-3 with TRBJ1-2; 9 positions match TRBD1. The CDR3 runs 15 residues. The germline CDR1 and CDR2 sequences are SGHTA and FQGTGA. CDR3 bases: TGTGCCAGCAGCTTATCGGGACAGGGTAACTCTGGCTACACCTTC. This sequence encodes CASSLSGQGNSGYTF.

The chain links TRBV7-2 to TRBJ2-5; 14 nucleotides agree with TRBD2. The V gene's germline CDR1 is SGHTA and CDR2 FQGNSA. The CDR3 runs to 18 residues. With V trimmed by 5 bases and J by 2 bases, 10 bases remained unmatched. For the CDR3, the DNA is TGTGCCAGCAGCCCAAGGACTAGCGGGGGGCTGACGCAAGAGACCCAGTACTTC. Amino acids: CASSPRTSGGLTQETQYF.

V usage is TRBV6-5 and J usage is TRBJ1-2; D unresolved. The CDR3 runs to 15 residues. In germline, CDR1 is MNHEY, CDR2 SVGAGI. Between the trimmed V and J ends, which lost 5 bases and 4 bases, there was a span of 17 bases. This CDR3 is CASSQRAEQTYGYTF. CDR3 coding DNA: TGTGCCAGCAGTCAAAGGGCTGAACAGACCTATGGCTACACCTTC.

V gene TRBV12-5 combines with J gene TRBJ2-5; either TRBD1 or TRBD2 may fit D (6 bases each). Germline V lookup: CDR1 LGHNT, CDR2 FRNRAP. Trimming took off 1 base at V and 4 bases at J, with 16 bases between the two ends. The CDR3 consists of 16 residues. CDR3 nucleotide sequence: TGTGCTAGTGGTTTGGGGGAAATCAGGGGAGGAGAGACCCAGTACTTC. It codes for CASGLGEIRGGETQYF. The complete variable domain, with remaining parts taken from reference TRBV12-5 and TRBJ2-5, reads DARVTQTPRHKVTEMGQEVTMRCQPILGHNTVFWYRQTMMQGLELLAYFRNRAPLDDSGMPKDRFSAEMPDATLATLKIQPSEPRDSAVYFCASGLGEIRGGETQYFGPGTRLLVL.

The J gene is TRBJ2-5, the V gene TRBV7-2; 8 bases map to TRBD1. CDR1 is SGHTA, CDR2 FQGNSA, per germline. V lost 6 bases, J lost 4 bases, and 10 bases stayed unmatched. CDR3 size: 15 residues. CDR3 amino acids: CASRSGQGLGETQYF. The CDR3 DNA follows: TGTGCCAGCAGGTCAGGACAGGGATTGGGAGAGACCCAGTACTTC.

Here the CDR3 DNA reads TGTGCCAGCAGGGAAGGAGGACAGTGGCACGAGCAGTACTTC. Encoded protein: CASREGGQWHEQYF. V gene TRBV7-9 combines with J gene TRBJ2-7; possibly TRBD1 for D (6 bases). V was trimmed by 6 bases and J by 5 bases, leaving 17 bases between them. The CDR3 has 14 amino acids. Germline V lookup: CDR1 SEHNR, CDR2 FQNEAQ (reference sequence).

This rearrangement joins TRBV6-1 to TRBJ2-1; 7 nucleotides align to TRBD1. The CDR3 spans 13 residues. The germline gives CDR1 MNHNS, CDR2 SASEGT. The trim removed 6 bases at V and 7 bases at J, leaving 6 bases unmatched. The CDR3 DNA sequence: TGTGCCAGCAGCCCGGGACAGCTAAATGAGCAGTTCTTC. Translated: CASSPGQLNEQFF.

The chain employs TRBV7-2 and TRBJ1-3; D not certain. The CDR3 has 14 amino acids. The V end was cut by 1 base, the J end by 0 bases, with 4 bases between. Germline V gene data show CDR1 as SGHTA and CDR2 as FQGNSA. CDR3 amino acids: CASSLEGSGNTIYF. The DNA for the CDR3 is TGTGCCAGCAGCTTAGAGGGCTCTGGAAACACCATATATTTT.